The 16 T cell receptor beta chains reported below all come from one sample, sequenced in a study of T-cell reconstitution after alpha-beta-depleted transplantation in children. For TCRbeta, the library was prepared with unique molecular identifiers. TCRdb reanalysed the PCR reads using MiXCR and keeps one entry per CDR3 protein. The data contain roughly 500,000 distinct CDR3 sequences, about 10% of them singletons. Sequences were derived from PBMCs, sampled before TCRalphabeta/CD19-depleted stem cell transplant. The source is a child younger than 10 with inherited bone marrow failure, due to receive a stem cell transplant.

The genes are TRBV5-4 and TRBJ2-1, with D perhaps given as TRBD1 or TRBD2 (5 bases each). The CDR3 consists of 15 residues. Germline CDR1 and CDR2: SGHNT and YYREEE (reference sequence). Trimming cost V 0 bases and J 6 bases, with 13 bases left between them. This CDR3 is CASSLAGTGLNEQFF. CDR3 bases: TGTGCCAGCAGCTTGGCTGGGACGGGTCTCAATGAGCAGTTCTTC.

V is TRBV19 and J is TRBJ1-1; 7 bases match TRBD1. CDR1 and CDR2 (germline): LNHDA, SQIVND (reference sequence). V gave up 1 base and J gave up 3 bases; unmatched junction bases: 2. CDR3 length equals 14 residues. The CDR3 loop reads CASSIAQGDTEAFF. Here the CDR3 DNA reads TGTGCCAGTAGTATAGCTCAGGGGGACACTGAAGCTTTCTTT.

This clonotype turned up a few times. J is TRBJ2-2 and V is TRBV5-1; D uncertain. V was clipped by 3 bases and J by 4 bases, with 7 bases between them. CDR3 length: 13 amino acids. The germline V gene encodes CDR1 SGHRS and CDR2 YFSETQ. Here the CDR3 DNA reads TGCGCCAGCAGCTGGTTCGCCACCGGGGAGCTGTTTTTT. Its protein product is CASSWFATGELFF. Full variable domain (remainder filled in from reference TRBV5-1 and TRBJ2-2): KAGVTQTPRYLIKTRGQQVTLSCSPISGHRSVSWYQQTPGQGLQFLFEYFSETQRNKGNFPGRFSGRQFSNSRSEMNVSTLELGDSALYLCASSWFATGELFFGEGSRLTVL.

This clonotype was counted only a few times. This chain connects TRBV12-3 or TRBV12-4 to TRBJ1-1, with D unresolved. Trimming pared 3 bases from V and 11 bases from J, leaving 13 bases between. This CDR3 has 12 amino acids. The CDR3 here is CASSFGSWEAFF. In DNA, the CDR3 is TGTGCCAGCAGTTTTGGTTCGTGGGAGGCTTTCTTT.

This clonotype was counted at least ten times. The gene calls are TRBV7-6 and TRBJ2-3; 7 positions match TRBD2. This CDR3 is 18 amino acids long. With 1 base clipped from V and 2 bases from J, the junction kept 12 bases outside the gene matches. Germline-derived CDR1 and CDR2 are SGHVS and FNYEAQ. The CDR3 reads CASSLVVAGLGITDTQYF. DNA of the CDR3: TGTGCCAGCAGCTTAGTGGTCGCAGGACTAGGGATCACAGATACGCAGTATTTT.

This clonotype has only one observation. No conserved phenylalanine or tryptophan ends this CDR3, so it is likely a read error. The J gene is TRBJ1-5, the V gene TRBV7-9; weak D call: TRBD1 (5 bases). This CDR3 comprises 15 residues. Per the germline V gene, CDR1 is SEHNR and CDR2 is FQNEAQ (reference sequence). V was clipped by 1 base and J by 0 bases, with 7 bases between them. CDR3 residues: CASSLEGDSNQPQHL. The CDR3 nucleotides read TGTGCCAGCAGCTTAGAAGGGGATAGCAATCAGCCCCAGCATCTT.

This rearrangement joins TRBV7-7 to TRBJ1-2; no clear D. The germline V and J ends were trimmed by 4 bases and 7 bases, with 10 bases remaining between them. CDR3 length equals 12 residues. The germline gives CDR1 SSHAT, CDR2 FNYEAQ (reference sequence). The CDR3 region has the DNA TGTGCCAGCAGCTCCCGACTATTTGGCTACACCTTC. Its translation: CASSSRLFGYTF.

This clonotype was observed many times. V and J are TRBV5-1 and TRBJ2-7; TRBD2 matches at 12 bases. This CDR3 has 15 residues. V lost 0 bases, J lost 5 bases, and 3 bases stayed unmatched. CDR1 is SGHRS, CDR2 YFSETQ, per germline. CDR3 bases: TGCGCCAGCAGCTTGGCTAGCGGGAGGGCCGACGAGCAGTACTTC. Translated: CASSLASGRADEQYF.

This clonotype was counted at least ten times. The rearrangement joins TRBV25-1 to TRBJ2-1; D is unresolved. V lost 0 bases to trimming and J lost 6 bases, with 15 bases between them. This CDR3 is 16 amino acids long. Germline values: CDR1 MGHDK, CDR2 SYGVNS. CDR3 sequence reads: CASSEYVVGSRNEQFF. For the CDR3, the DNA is TGTGCCAGCAGTGAATATGTAGTCGGCAGCCGCAATGAGCAGTTCTTC.

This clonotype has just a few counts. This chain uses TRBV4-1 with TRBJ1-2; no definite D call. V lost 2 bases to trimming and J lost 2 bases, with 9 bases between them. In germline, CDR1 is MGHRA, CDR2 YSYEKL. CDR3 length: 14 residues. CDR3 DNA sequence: TGCGCCAGCAGCCAAACGTTGATAAACTATGGCTACACCTTC. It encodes CASSQTLINYGYTF.

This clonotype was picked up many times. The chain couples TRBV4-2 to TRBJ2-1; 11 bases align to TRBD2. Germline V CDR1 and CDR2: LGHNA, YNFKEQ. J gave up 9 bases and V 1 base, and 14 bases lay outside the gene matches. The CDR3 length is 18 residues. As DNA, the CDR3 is TGTGCCAGCAGCCAAGGGGGGTTGGGAACTAGCGGGAGACCTGAGCAGTTCTTC. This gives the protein CASSQGGLGTSGRPEQFF.

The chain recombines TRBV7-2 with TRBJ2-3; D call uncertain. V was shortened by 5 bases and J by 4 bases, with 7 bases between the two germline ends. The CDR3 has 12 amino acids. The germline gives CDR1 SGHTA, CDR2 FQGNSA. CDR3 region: CASSHFADTQYF. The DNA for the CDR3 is TGTGCCAGCAGCCATTTCGCAGATACGCAGTATTTT.

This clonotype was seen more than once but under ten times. CDR3 coding DNA: TGCAGTGCTAGACGGGAGGGCCGTGTAGATACGCAGTATTTT. Its translation is CSARREGRVDTQYF. The chain uses TRBV20-1 and TRBJ2-3, with TRBD2 matching over 8 bases. Germline V gives CDR1 DFQATT, CDR2 SNEGSKA (reference sequence). CDR3 length: 14 residues. V trimming: 2 bases; J trimming: 5 bases; junction bases outside the gene matches: 6.

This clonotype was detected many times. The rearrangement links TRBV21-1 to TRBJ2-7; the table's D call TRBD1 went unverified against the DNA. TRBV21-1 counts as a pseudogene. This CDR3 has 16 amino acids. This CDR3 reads CASSKGVRDRGYEQYF. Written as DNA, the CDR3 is TGTGCCAGCAGCAAAGGGGTCCGGGACAGGGGTTACGAGCAGTACTTC.

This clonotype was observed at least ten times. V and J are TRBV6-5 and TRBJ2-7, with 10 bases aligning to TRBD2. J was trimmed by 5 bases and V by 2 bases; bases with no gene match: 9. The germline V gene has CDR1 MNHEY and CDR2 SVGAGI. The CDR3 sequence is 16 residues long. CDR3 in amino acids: CASSYNPSGSSHEQYF. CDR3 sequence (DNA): TGTGCCAGCAGTTACAATCCTAGCGGGAGTAGCCACGAGCAGTACTTC.

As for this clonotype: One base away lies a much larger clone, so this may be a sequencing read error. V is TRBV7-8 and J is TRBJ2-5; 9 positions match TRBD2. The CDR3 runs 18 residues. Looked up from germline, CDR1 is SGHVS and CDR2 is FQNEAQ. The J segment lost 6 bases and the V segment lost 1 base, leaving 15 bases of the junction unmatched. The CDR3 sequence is CASSLGSWSSGAQKTQYF. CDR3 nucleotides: TGTGCCAGCAGCTTAGGGTCGTGGTCTAGCGGGGCTCAAAAGACCCAGTACTTC. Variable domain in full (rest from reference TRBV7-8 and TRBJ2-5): GAGVSQSPRYKVAKRGQDVALRCDPISGHVSLFWYQQALGQGPEFLTYFQNEAQLDKSGLPSDRFFAERPEGSVSTLKIQRTQQEDSAVYLCASSLGSWSSGAQKTQYFGPGTRLLVL.